The rows below give T cell receptor beta chains drawn from one sample of a study of shared clonotypes between healthy human individuals. Using immunoSEQ multiplex PCR, the repertoire was profiled, and TCRdb retains in-frame clones only, with some absent. The table has nearly 600,000 clones, roughly 95% seen once; the top ten hold around 0.097%. The sample comprised naive CD8+ T cells sorted from blood. The receptors derive from a woman aged 25 to 39 in good health. The CDR3 runs from the conserved cysteine through the conserved F or W. D genes are given only for firm matches.

v_gene: TRBV5-4; j_gene: TRBJ2-1; d_gene: -; CDR3aa: CASSTVNEQFF; CDR3nt: TGTGCCAGCAGCACAGTCAATGAGCAGTTCTTC
v_gene: TRBV6-6; j_gene: TRBJ2-7; d_gene: -; CDR3aa: CASSLGQTYEQYF; CDR3nt: TGTGCCAGCAGCTTAGGACAGACCTACGAGCAGTACTTC
v_gene: TRBV9; j_gene: TRBJ2-2; d_gene: TRBD1; CDR3aa: CASTGQGVGELFF; CDR3nt: TGTGCCAGCACAGGACAGGGGGTCGGGGAGCTGTTTTTT
v_gene: TRBV19; j_gene: TRBJ2-1; d_gene: TRBD2; CDR3aa: CASSQTSGSPNEQFF; CDR3nt: TGTGCCAGTAGTCAAACTAGCGGGAGTCCCAATGAGCAGTTCTTC
v_gene: TRBV28; j_gene: TRBJ2-5; d_gene: -; CDR3aa: CASSLRRAQETQYF; CDR3nt: TGTGCCAGCAGTTTAAGACGGGCACAAGAGACCCAGTACTTC
v_gene: TRBV7-9; j_gene: TRBJ2-7; d_gene: -; CDR3aa: CASSESTGYQYF; CDR3nt: TGTGCCAGCAGCGAAAGTACGGGATATCAGTACTTC
v_gene: TRBV19; j_gene: TRBJ2-3; d_gene: -; CDR3aa: CASSIETDTDTQYF; CDR3nt: TGTGCCAGTAGTATCGAGACAGACACAGATACGCAGTATTTT
v_gene: TRBV5-1; j_gene: TRBJ2-5; d_gene: TRBD1; CDR3aa: CASSLEGQGQETQYF; CDR3nt: TGCGCCAGCAGCTTGGAGGGACAGGGGCAAGAGACCCAGTACTTC
v_gene: TRBV2; j_gene: TRBJ2-7; d_gene: -; CDR3aa: CASRVLDEQYF; CDR3nt: TGTGCCAGCAGGGTGTTGGACGAGCAGTACTTC
v_gene: TRBV13; j_gene: TRBJ2-7; d_gene: -; CDR3aa: CASSLAYEQYF; CDR3nt: TGTGCCAGCAGCTTGGCCTACGAGCAGTACTTC
v_gene: TRBV6-5; j_gene: TRBJ2-3; d_gene: TRBD2; CDR3aa: CASSPGTSDTQYF; CDR3nt: TGTGCCAGCAGTCCCGGGACTAGTGATACGCAGTATTTT
v_gene: TRBV7-9; j_gene: TRBJ1-4; d_gene: TRBD1; CDR3aa: CASDSSGTAYEKLFF; CDR3nt: TGTGCCAGCGACTCCTCCGGGACAGCATATGAAAAACTGTTTTTT
v_gene: TRBV27; j_gene: TRBJ1-2; d_gene: -; CDR3aa: CASSLSGYDRDYGYTF; CDR3nt: TGTGCCAGCAGTTTATCTGGGTACGACCGAGACTATGGCTACACCTTC
v_gene: TRBV19; j_gene: TRBJ1-1; d_gene: -; CDR3aa: CASSYPREGRTEAFF; CDR3nt: TGTGCCAGTAGCTACCCTCGGGAGGGTCGCACTGAAGCTTTCTTT
v_gene: TRBV6-5; j_gene: TRBJ2-4; d_gene: -; CDR3aa: CASSPTEGQDIQYF; CDR3nt: TGTGCCAGCAGCCCGACGGAGGGGCAGGACATTCAGTACTTC
v_gene: TRBV19; j_gene: TRBJ1-4; d_gene: -; CDR3aa: CASSIARQATNEKLFF; CDR3nt: TGTGCCAGTAGTATAGCCCGACAGGCAACTAATGAAAAACTGTTTTTT
v_gene: TRBV6-5; j_gene: TRBJ1-1; d_gene: -; CDR3aa: CASSSLYTEAFF; CDR3nt: TGTGCCAGCAGTTCCCTCTACACTGAAGCTTTCTTT
v_gene: TRBV13; j_gene: TRBJ2-2; d_gene: TRBD2; CDR3aa: CASSLVRSGSGRLTGELFF; CDR3nt: TGTGCCAGCAGCTTAGTTCGGTCCGGAAGCGGGAGGCTCACCGGGGAGCTGTTTTTT
v_gene: TRBV5-1; j_gene: TRBJ2-1; d_gene: TRBD2; CDR3aa: CASSWWDTSQREAAYNEQFF; CDR3nt: TGCGCCAGCAGCTGGTGGGACACTTCTCAGCGGGAGGCAGCGTACAATGAGCAGTTCTTC
v_gene: TRBV7-9; j_gene: TRBJ2-2; d_gene: -; CDR3aa: CASSHRDTNTGELFF; CDR3nt: TGTGCCAGCAGCCACCGTGACACGAACACCGGGGAGCTGTTTTTT
v_gene: TRBV5-8; j_gene: TRBJ1-2; d_gene: -; CDR3aa: CASSPSSGRWNGYTF; CDR3nt: TGTGCCAGCAGCCCCTCCTCGGGACGCTGGAATGGCTACACCTTC
v_gene: TRBV5-6; j_gene: TRBJ1-2; d_gene: -; CDR3aa: CASSLAMDYRGGYTF; CDR3nt: TGTGCCAGCAGCTTGGCCATGGATTACCGGGGTGGCTACACCTTC
v_gene: TRBV6-5; j_gene: TRBJ1-2; d_gene: TRBD1; CDR3aa: CASSDGTGRMYGYTF; CDR3nt: TGTGCCAGCTCCGACGGGACAGGGAGAATGTATGGCTACACCTTC
v_gene: TRBV25-1; j_gene: TRBJ1-4; d_gene: -; CDR3aa: CASSESLSTEVNEKLFF; CDR3nt: TGTGCCAGCAGTGAATCCCTTTCGACAGAGGTTAATGAAAAACTGTTTTTT
v_gene: TRBV5-1; j_gene: TRBJ2-2; d_gene: -; CDR3aa: CASSLYREGELFF; CDR3nt: TGCGCCAGCAGCTTGTACAGGGAGGGGGAGCTGTTTTTT
v_gene: TRBV5-6; j_gene: TRBJ2-1; d_gene: -; CDR3aa: CASSLGLAISEQFF; CDR3nt: TGTGCCAGCAGCTTGGGACTGGCCATTTCGGAGCAGTTCTTC
v_gene: TRBV27; j_gene: TRBJ2-7; d_gene: TRBD1; CDR3aa: CASSLYRGLSYEQYF; CDR3nt: TGTGCCAGCAGTTTATACAGGGGCCTTTCCTACGAGCAGTACTTC
v_gene: TRBV15; j_gene: TRBJ2-7; d_gene: -; CDR3aa: CATSKAGYSYEQYF; CDR3nt: TGTGCCACCAGCAAGGCAGGGTACTCCTACGAGCAGTACTTC
v_gene: TRBV5-6; j_gene: TRBJ2-1; d_gene: -; CDR3aa: CASSLARASRATVLQFF; CDR3nt: TGTGCCAGCAGCTTAGCGCGGGCTAGTCGGGCAACTGTGTTGCAGTTCTTC
v_gene: TRBV15; j_gene: TRBJ2-7; d_gene: -; CDR3aa: CATSRDRLRNYEQYF; CDR3nt: TGTGCCACCAGCAGAGATCGTCTGAGGAACTACGAGCAGTACTTC
v_gene: TRBV10-1; j_gene: TRBJ2-5; d_gene: TRBD1; CDR3aa: CASSESQGTAQETQYF; CDR3nt: TGCGCCAGCAGTGAGAGCCAAGGGACAGCGCAAGAGACCCAGTACTTC
v_gene: TRBV27; j_gene: TRBJ2-1; d_gene: TRBD1; CDR3aa: CASSLRGQGSDEQFF; CDR3nt: TGTGCCAGCAGTCTCCGGGGACAGGGGAGCGATGAGCAGTTCTTC
v_gene: TRBV7-8; j_gene: TRBJ2-1; d_gene: -; CDR3aa: CASQIRGHNEQFF; CDR3nt: TGTGCCAGTCAAATAAGGGGACACAATGAGCAGTTCTTC
v_gene: TRBV27; j_gene: TRBJ1-1; d_gene: TRBD1; CDR3aa: CASSESTGLNTEAFF; CDR3nt: TGTGCCAGCAGTGAATCGACAGGGTTGAACACTGAAGCTTTCTTT
v_gene: TRBV14; j_gene: TRBJ2-7; d_gene: TRBD2; CDR3aa: CASSFMVGGEQYF; CDR3nt: TGTGCCAGCAGCTTTATGGTGGGAGGGGAGCAGTACTTC
v_gene: TRBV7-9; j_gene: TRBJ2-1; d_gene: TRBD2; CDR3aa: CASSSTYQREGVEQFF; CDR3nt: TGTGCCAGCAGCTCGACATACCAGCGGGAGGGGGTTGAGCAGTTCTTC
v_gene: TRBV9; j_gene: TRBJ2-3; d_gene: TRBD2; CDR3aa: CASSVGETSGRWSTDTQYF; CDR3nt: TGTGCCAGCAGCGTAGGGGAGACTAGCGGGAGGTGGAGCACAGATACGCAGTATTTT
v_gene: TRBV11-3; j_gene: TRBJ1-1; d_gene: -; CDR3aa: CASSLESRAPEAFF; CDR3nt: TGTGCCAGCAGCTTAGAGTCCAGGGCCCCTGAAGCTTTCTTT
v_gene: TRBV25-1; j_gene: TRBJ1-3; d_gene: -; CDR3aa: CASLDGVPSGNTIYF; CDR3nt: TGTGCCAGTTTGGATGGGGTTCCCTCTGGAAACACCATATATTTT
v_gene: TRBV9; j_gene: TRBJ1-3; d_gene: -; CDR3aa: CASSAGGLSSGNTIYF; CDR3nt: TGTGCCAGCAGCGCCGGGGGTCTAAGCTCTGGAAACACCATATATTTT
v_gene: TRBV28; j_gene: TRBJ2-1; d_gene: TRBD2; CDR3aa: CASSLPGLAGYNEQFF; CDR3nt: TGTGCCAGCAGTCTCCCTGGACTAGCGGGTTACAATGAGCAGTTCTTC
v_gene: TRBV27; j_gene: TRBJ2-3; d_gene: -; CDR3aa: CASSLLTGGGTDTQYF; CDR3nt: TGTGCCAGCAGTTTATTAACGGGGGGCGGCACAGATACGCAGTATTTT
v_gene: TRBV29-1; j_gene: TRBJ2-3; d_gene: -; CDR3aa: CSVLTDTQYF; CDR3nt: TGCAGCGTTCTAACAGATACGCAGTATTTT
v_gene: TRBV28; j_gene: TRBJ2-7; d_gene: -; CDR3aa: CASSLRPHYNEQYF; CDR3nt: TGTGCCAGCAGTCTCCGGCCCCACTACAACGAGCAGTACTTC
v_gene: TRBV19; j_gene: TRBJ2-1; d_gene: TRBD2; CDR3aa: CASTGAAGAYNEQFF; CDR3nt: TGTGCCAGTACCGGAGCAGCGGGAGCTTACAATGAGCAGTTCTTC
v_gene: TRBV19; j_gene: TRBJ1-2; d_gene: -; CDR3aa: CASSIVYNGYEYGYTF; CDR3nt: TGTGCCAGTAGTATAGTATACAACGGCTATGAGTATGGCTACACCTTC